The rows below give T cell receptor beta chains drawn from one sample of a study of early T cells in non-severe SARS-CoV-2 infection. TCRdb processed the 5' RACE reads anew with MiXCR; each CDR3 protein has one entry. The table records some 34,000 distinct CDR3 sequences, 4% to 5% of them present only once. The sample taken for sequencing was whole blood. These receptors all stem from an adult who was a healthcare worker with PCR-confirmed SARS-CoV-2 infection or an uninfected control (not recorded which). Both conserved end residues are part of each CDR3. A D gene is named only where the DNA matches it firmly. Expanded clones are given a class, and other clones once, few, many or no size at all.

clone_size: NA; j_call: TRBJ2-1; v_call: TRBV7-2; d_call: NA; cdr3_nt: TGTGCCAGCGAGCGATATTACTCCTACAATGAGCAGTTCTTC; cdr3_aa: CASERYYSYNEQFF
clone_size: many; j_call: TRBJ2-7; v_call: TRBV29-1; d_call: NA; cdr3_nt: TGCAGCGTTGAGTTTGACACCACCTACGAGCAGTACTTC; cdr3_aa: CSVEFDTTYEQYF
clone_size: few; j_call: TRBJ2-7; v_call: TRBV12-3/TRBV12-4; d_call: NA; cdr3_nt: TGTGCCAGCAGTTTAAGCCCCGGACTGCCCTACGAGCAGTACTTC; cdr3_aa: CASSLSPGLPYEQYF
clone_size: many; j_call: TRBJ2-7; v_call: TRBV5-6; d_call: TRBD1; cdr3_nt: TGTGCCAGCAGCCTCAGGCCCGGGACAGGGGGCTTCGAGCAGTACTTC; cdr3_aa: CASSLRPGTGGFEQYF
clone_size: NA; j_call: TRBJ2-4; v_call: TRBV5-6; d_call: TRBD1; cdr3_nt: TGTGCCAGCAGAGAATACAGGGGCAAAAACATTCAGTACTTC; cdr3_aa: CASREYRGKNIQYF
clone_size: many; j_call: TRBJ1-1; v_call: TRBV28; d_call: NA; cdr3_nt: TGTGCCAGATGGGTCACTGAAGTTTTCTTT; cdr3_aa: CARWVTEVFF
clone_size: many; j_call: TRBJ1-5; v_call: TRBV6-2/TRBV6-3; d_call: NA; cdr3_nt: TGTGCCAGCAGTTACCTTGTCGACAGCTACAATCAGCCCCAGCATTTT; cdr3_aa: CASSYLVDSYNQPQHF
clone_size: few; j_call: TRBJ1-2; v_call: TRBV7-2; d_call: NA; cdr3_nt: TGTGCCAGCAGCCCCGATTACAGCAGCTATGGCTACACCTTC; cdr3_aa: CASSPDYSSYGYTF
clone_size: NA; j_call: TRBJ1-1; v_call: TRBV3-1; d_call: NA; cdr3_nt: TGTGCCAGCAGCCCTCACAGGGAGAACACTGAAGCTTTCTTT; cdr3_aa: CASSPHRENTEAFF
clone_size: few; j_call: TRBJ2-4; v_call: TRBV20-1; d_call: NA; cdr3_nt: TGCAGTGCTAGGCAGAACGGGCTAGCCAAAAACATTCAGTACTTC; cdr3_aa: CSARQNGLAKNIQYF
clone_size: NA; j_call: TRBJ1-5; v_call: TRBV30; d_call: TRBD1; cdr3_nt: TGTGCCTGGGGACAGGGCAATCAGCCCCAGCATTTT; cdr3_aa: CAWGQGNQPQHF
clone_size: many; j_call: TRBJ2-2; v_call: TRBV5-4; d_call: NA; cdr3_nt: TGTGCCAGCAGCCCTGTTTGGGGGGCCCCCGGGGAGCTGTTTTTT; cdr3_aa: CASSPVWGAPGELFF
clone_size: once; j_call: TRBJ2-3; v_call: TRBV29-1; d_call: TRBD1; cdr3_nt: TGCAGCGCCTCTGGACAGGGAGAGGCAGATACGCAGTATTTT; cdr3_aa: CSASGQGEADTQYF
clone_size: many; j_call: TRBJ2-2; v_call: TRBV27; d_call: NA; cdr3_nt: TGTGCCAGCAGTTTTAGGAGAAACACCGGGGAGCTGTTTTTT; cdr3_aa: CASSFRRNTGELFF
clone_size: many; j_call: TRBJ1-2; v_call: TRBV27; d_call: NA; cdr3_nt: TGTGCCAGCAGTTTATCGACGCCTAGTATGACTAACTATGGCTACACCTTC; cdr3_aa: CASSLSTPSMTNYGYTF
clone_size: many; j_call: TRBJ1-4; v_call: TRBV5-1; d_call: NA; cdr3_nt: TGCGCCAGCAGCTTGGCCAGGGCGGGTAATGAAAAACTGTTTTTT; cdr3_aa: CASSLARAGNEKLFF
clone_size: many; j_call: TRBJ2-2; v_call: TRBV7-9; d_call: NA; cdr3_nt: TGTGCCAGCAGGGAACCTCAGGGGAACACCGGGGAGCTGTTTTTT; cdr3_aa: CASREPQGNTGELFF
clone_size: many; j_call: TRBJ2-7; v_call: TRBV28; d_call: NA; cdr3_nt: TGTGCCAGCGCCGGGCCCGCCTACGAGCAGTACTTC; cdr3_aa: CASAGPAYEQYF
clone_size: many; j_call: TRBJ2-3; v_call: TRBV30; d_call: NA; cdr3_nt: TGTGCCTGGAGTGTACGGAGGGCAGATACGCAGTATTTT; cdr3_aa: CAWSVRRADTQYF
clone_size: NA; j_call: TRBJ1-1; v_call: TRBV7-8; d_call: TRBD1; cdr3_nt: TGTGCCAGCAGGGGGAGCCAGACAGGGACCCATGAAGCTTTCTTT; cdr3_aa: CASRGSQTGTHEAFF
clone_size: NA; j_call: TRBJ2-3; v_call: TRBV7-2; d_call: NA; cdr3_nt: TGTGCCAGCAGCTTAGATGAGCGGGTCACAGATACGCAGTATTTT; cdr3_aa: CASSLDERVTDTQYF
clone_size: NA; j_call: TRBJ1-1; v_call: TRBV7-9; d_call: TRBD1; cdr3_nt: TGTGCCAGCAGCCTACGGGACAGCCCGAACACTGAAGCTTTCTTT; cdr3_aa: CASSLRDSPNTEAFF
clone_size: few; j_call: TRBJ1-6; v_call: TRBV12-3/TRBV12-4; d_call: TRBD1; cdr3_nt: TGTGCCAGCAGTTCGGCCGGGACAGAGAATTCACCCCTCCACTTT; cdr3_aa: CASSSAGTENSPLHF
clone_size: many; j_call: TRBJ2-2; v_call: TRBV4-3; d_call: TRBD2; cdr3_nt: TGCGCCAGCAGCCAAAGTCTAGCGGGGTACACCGGGGAGCTGTTTTTT; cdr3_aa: CASSQSLAGYTGELFF
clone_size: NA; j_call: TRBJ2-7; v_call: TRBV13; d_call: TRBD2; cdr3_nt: TGTGCCAGCAGTTCGGGGGGACTGACCTACTCCTACGAGCAGTACTTC; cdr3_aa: CASSSGGLTYSYEQYF
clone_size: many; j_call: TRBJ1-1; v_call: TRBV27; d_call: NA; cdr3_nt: TGTGCCAGCAGTTTACAAGTGAACACTGAAGCTTTCTTT; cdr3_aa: CASSLQVNTEAFF
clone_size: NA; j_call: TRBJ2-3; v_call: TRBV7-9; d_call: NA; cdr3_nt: TGTGCCAGCAGCCATCCCGGGCGGGTTAGCACAGATACGCAGTATTTT; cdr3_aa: CASSHPGRVSTDTQYF
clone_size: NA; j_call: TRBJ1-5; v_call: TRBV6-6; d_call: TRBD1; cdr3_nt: TGTGCCAGCAGTTACCTCACAGGGGTTGCAAGCAATCAGCCCCAGCATTTT; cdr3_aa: CASSYLTGVASNQPQHF
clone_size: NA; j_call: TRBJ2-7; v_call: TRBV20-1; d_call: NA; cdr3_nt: TGCAGTGCCATGTATGGCGAGCAGTACTTC; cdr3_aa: CSAMYGEQYF
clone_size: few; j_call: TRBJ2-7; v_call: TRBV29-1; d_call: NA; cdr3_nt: TGCAGCGTTCTCGGCCAGGGAGCCTACGAGCAGTACTTC; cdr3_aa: CSVLGQGAYEQYF
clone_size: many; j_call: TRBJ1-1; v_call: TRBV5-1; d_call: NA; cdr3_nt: TGCGCCAGCAGCTTTGTAGGGGGGACCACTGAAGCTTTCTTT; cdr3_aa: CASSFVGGTTEAFF
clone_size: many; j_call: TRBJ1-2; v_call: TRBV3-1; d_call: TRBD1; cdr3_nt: TGTGCCAGCAGTATCGGACAGGGCCTTGGCTACACCTTC; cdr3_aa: CASSIGQGLGYTF
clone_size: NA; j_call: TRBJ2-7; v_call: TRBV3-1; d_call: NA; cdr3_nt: TGTGCCAGCAAGACAGGTAGTAAAGGAGACGAGCAGTACTTC; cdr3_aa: CASKTGSKGDEQYF